This T cell receptor (beta chain) is drawn from a study of blood T cell repertoires in COVID-19. Study background: The samples span acute and convalescent COVID-19 from the United States, Italy and Spain. Nucleic acid was either cDNA or gDNA, and it came from T cells, B-cell-depleted T cells, or PBMCs.

In the source study's methods: Nucleated cell number was recorded as an estimate derived from reference gene primer amplification. Here immunoSEQ multiplex PCR was the method, and the copy in TCRdb shows in-frame clones only, minus some. V and J calls and clone size are as listed in that table; D and trimming were resolved from the DNA. Altogether approximately 200,000 clones are present, over 75% being singletons, with the ten largest covering around 3.3%. Deletions cut 6 bases from V and 2 bases from J, with 17 bases between. CDR3 length: 15 amino acids. Per the germline V gene, CDR1 is MNHEY and CDR2 is SVGAGI.

Sequencing input: peripheral blood. The clonotype comes from a man aged 55 to 70 with acute or convalescent COVID-19. The gene calls are TRBV6-5 and TRBJ2-7, with D possibly matching TRBD1 (6 bases). CDR3 amino acids: CASREPQGAAYEQYF. The CDR3 DNA reads as TGTGCCAGCAGGGAGCCACAGGGTGCGGCCTACGAGCAGTACTTC.